This T cell receptor beta chain was documented in a study of shared clonotypes between healthy human individuals. Broader study findings: A generally larger estimated richness was seen in naive subsets than in memory subsets. It was observed that 5% to 6.5% of naive CD4 clonotypes were shared across a handful of donors.

Germline V lookup: CDR1 SEHNR, CDR2 FQNEAQ (reference sequence). The V gene lost 5 bases and the J gene lost 5 bases, with 18 bases spanning the gap. CDR3 size: 15 residues. Using 200 ng DNA, around 30,000 T cell genomes, the sorted-subset replicate PCRs were run. Clones were read by immunoSEQ multiplex PCR, and TCRdb kept only the in-frame ones, dropping some. Of fewer than 1.8 million clones listed, 97% to 99% are singletons. On this clone itself: What it binds is not known.

Sequencing was carried out using naive CD4+ T cells sorted from blood. The sample's subset: CD45RA+ positively selected. This clonotype was sampled from a man aged 30 to 45 in good health. This chain joins TRBV7-9 and TRBJ1-2; possible D gene TRBD1, 6 bases. DNA for the CDR3: TGTGCCAGCAGCACTCCCAGGGGCAGTCCGTATGGCTACACCTTC. Amino acid sequence: CASSTPRGSPYGYTF. Full variable domain (missing parts from reference TRBV7-9 and TRBJ1-2): DTGVSQNPRHKITKRGQNVTFRCDPISEHNRLYWYRQTLGQGPEFLTYFQNEAQLEKSRLLSDRFSAERPKGSFSTLEIQRTEQGDSAMYLCASSTPRGSPYGYTFGSGTRLTVV.